Below, 16 T cell receptor beta chains from the same sample are listed, as sequenced in a study of T cells in Graves' hyperthyroidism and ophthalmopathy. It was RNA transcripts that yielded the amplified TCR beta CDR3 regions. An initial round of RT-PCR targeting the TCR CDR3 relied on the HTBI primer set. TCRdb reprocessed the multiplex PCR reads via MiXCR and lists one record per CDR3 protein. The data contain a few hundred thousand distinct CDR3 sequences, under 15% of them seen just once; the ten biggest clones take up about 33%. Sequences were obtained from blood. These receptors originate from a woman younger than 45 with Graves' hyperthyroidism.

This sequence joins TRBV12-3 or TRBV12-4 and TRBJ1-4; TRBD1 matches 7 bases. The CDR3 length is 15 residues. The trim removed 5 bases at V and 5 bases at J, leaving 8 bases unmatched. CDR3 bases: TGTGCCAGCAGTCTCCGACAGGGCTTCAATGAAAAACTGTTTTTT. It codes for CASSLRQGFNEKLFF.

This clonotype was recorded many times. J is TRBJ2-1 and V is TRBV13; 13 bases map to TRBD2. The CDR3 consists of 18 residues. Germline CDR1 and CDR2: PRHDT and FYEKMQ (reference sequence). Trimming took 5 bases from V and 1 from J; bases not matched to a gene: 8. The CDR3 bases are TGTGCCAGCAGCAAGACTAGCGGGAGGCGCCCGTCCTACAATGAGCAGTTCTTC. As protein: CASSKTSGRRPSYNEQFF.

The rearrangement uses TRBV9 and TRBJ2-1, with 12 bases matching TRBD2. CDR3 length: 15 amino acids. After removal of 3 bases from V and 4 bases from J, the junction contained 2 bases not matched to a gene. The germline gives CDR1 SGDLS, CDR2 YYNGEE. The CDR3 DNA reads as TGTGCCAGCAGCGCGACTAGCGGGAGATACAATGAGCAGTTCTTC. Encoded protein: CASSATSGRYNEQFF.

This clonotype was picked up many times. The CDR3 bases are TGTGCCAGCAGCTTAGCCCAGATGAGGAGCACCGGGGAGCTGTTTTTT. It yields the protein CASSLAQMRSTGELFF. The chain has TRBV11-1 and TRBJ2-2; D is unclear. V was pared by 0 bases and J by 4 bases, with 12 bases between. The CDR3 totals 16 residues. The germline gives CDR1 SGHAT, CDR2 FQDESV (reference sequence). Filled out from reference TRBV11-1 and TRBJ2-2, the complete variable domain reads EAEVAQSPRYKITEKSQAVAFWCDPISGHATLYWYRQILGQGPELLVQFQDESVVDDSQLPKDRFSAERLKGVDSTLKIQPAELGDSAMYLCASSLAQMRSTGELFFGEGSRLTVL.

This clonotype was picked up a small number of times. The genes are TRBV30 and TRBJ1-6; D gene unclear. V was trimmed by 5 bases and J by 4 bases, leaving 18 bases between them. Germline lookup yields CDR1 GTSNPN and CDR2 SVGIG (reference sequence). This CDR3 spans 16 amino acids. CDR3 bases: TGTGCCTGGTCGCCCACGGGTCAAAGATATAATTCACCCCTCCACTTT. This encodes CAWSPTGQRYNSPLHF.

The chain links TRBV7-2 to TRBJ2-3; D is undetermined. The CDR3 contains 11 residues. V was cut by 6 bases and J by 7 bases, with 8 bases left in between. CDR1 SGHTA and CDR2 FQGNSA come from the germline V gene. CDR3 loop: CASRQLNTQYF. The CDR3 DNA sequence: TGTGCCAGCAGGCAGTTAAATACGCAGTATTTT.

There are many counts of this clonotype. The chain is built from TRBV2 and TRBJ2-4, with 7 bases matching TRBD2. The CDR3 extends over 14 amino acids. Unmatched junction bases numbered 6, after V lost 5 bases and J lost 5 bases. Germline-derived CDR1 and CDR2 are SNHLY and FYNNEI. The CDR3 sequence: CASSPSGNQNIQYF. The CDR3 DNA sequence: TGTGCCAGCAGTCCCAGCGGGAATCAAAACATTCAGTACTTC.

The chain is built from TRBV11-2 and TRBJ2-1, with 10 bases fitting TRBD2. The germline gives CDR1 SGHAT, CDR2 FQNNGV. The length of the CDR3 is 14 residues. Trimming took 4 bases from V and 6 from J; bases not matched to a gene: 3. The CDR3 sequence: CASSWASGSNEQFF. CDR3 coding DNA: TGTGCCAGCAGCTGGGCTAGCGGGAGCAATGAGCAGTTCTTC.

This chain links TRBV5-1 with TRBJ2-7, with D tentatively TRBD1 or TRBD2 (5 bases each). Germline lookup yields CDR1 SGHRS and CDR2 YFSETQ. This CDR3 contains 16 residues. V lost 0 bases and J 0 bases, leaving 13 bases between the germline ends. The chain's CDR3 is CASSLVPGPNSYEQYF. The CDR3 DNA sequence: TGCGCCAGCAGCTTGGTTCCGGGACCCAACTCCTACGAGCAGTACTTC.

This clonotype has only a few counts. The chain employs TRBV3-1 and TRBJ2-7; D not resolved. The V gene lost 5 bases and the J gene lost 6 bases, with 14 bases spanning the gap. Germline V gives CDR1 LGHDT, CDR2 YNNKEL (reference sequence). CDR3 size: 13 residues. CDR3 sequence (DNA): TGTGCCAGCAGCGCCCATAAAGGTTCCGAGCAGTACTTC. This sequence encodes CASSAHKGSEQYF.

This clonotype was found many times. The chain employs TRBV20-1 and TRBJ2-7, with D possibly matching TRBD2 (6 bases). The CDR3 is made up of 12 amino acids. Germline assignment: CDR1 DFQATT and CDR2 SNEGSKA (reference sequence). Between the trimmed V and J ends, which lost 5 bases and 3 bases, there was a span of 11 bases. The CDR3 DNA is TGCAGTGCTCCCGGACTAAGCTACGAGCAGTACTTC. Protein: CSAPGLSYEQYF.

This clonotype was seen at least ten times. The J gene is TRBJ2-3, the V gene TRBV30, with 8 nucleotides matching TRBD1. Per the germline V gene, CDR1 is GTSNPN and CDR2 is SVGIG (reference sequence). The CDR3 is 17 amino acids. V lost 5 bases to trimming and J lost 2 bases; unmatched junction nucleotides: 15. The CDR3 loop reads CAWYGTGSRPFTDTQYF. The CDR3, as DNA: TGTGCCTGGTATGGGACAGGATCCCGCCCTTTCACAGATACGCAGTATTTT.

Comment on this clonotype: Since a much larger clone is just one base distant, this may be a read error. This chain uses TRBV28 with TRBJ1-2, with 9 bases lining up with TRBD1. The CDR3 spans 18 residues. CDR1 is MDHEN and CDR2 is SYDVKM in the germline V gene. V dropped 5 bases and J dropped 5; count of bases not matched to a gene: 18. The CDR3 sequence: CASSLPTLRDRELYGYTF. In nucleotides, the CDR3 is TGTGCCAGCAGTCTCCCGACCCTCCGGGACAGGGAACTTTATGGCTACACCTTC.

This clonotype was seen many times. The rearrangement joins TRBV3-1 to TRBJ2-7; D is unresolved. V gave up 2 bases and J gave up 9 bases, with 11 bases separating them. There are 12 residues in the CDR3. Per germline, CDR1 LGHDT and CDR2 YNNKEL (reference sequence). CDR3 in amino acids: CASSQYSGWQYF. The CDR3 bases are TGTGCCAGCAGCCAATATTCCGGCTGGCAGTACTTC.

At least ten counts were recorded for this clonotype. The V gene is TRBV15, the J gene TRBJ2-5, with 12 bases that match TRBD2. CDR3 length: 16 amino acids. Germline assignment: CDR1 LNHNV and CDR2 YYDKDF (reference sequence). V trimming: 3 bases; J trimming: 4 bases; junction bases outside the gene matches: 6. The CDR3 DNA is TGTGCCACCAGCAGGACTAGCGGGAGATTGGCAGAGACCCAGTACTTC. This encodes CATSRTSGRLAETQYF.

This clonotype was seen repeatedly, ten times or more. V is TRBV3-1 and J is TRBJ2-3; 7 positions match TRBD2. The V segment lost 0 bases and the J segment 2 bases; nucleotides outside the gene matches: 8. The germline gives CDR1 LGHDT, CDR2 YNNKEL (reference sequence). This CDR3 spans 17 amino acids. The CDR3 spells CASSQDRAGANTDTQYF. CDR3 coding DNA: TGTGCCAGCAGCCAAGATCGGGCGGGAGCCAACACAGATACGCAGTATTTT.